The entry below gives a single T cell receptor (beta chain) sequence along with its context. It lacks a known antigen. Base-call qualities are not available, and no considerably larger clone is one nucleotide away. Taken from cysteine to phenylalanine, the CDR3 has 14 residues. CDR3 DNA is the only sequence kept; it has 42 bases, read in frame from the first base. V and J lose 0 bases and 1 base, and a span of 4 bases separates them. CDR1 and CDR2 (SGHRS, YFSETQ) derive from the germline V gene. Receptors were amplified or captured by RT-PCR. Sequenced using a NextSeq 550. The public reads were run again by TCRdb, first through fastp at Q25 and then through MiXCR, and only productive beta chains were kept. Entries that share a CDR3 protein sequence are merged under the most common genes and DNA. The table for this sample lists 50,000 to 60,000 distinct CDR3 sequences; approximately 12% of them were counted only once. The ten largest clones add up to around 33% of the sample.

The source of the sample is a study of patients and donors after allogeneic stem cell transplantation (dated by TCRdb to 2020 to 2022). The source is a human donor who was either an allogeneic HSCT recipient or a stem cell or donor lymphocyte infusion donor (not recorded which). It is not recorded whose cells these are; they may come from a transplant donor. The specimen was blood, either unsorted or a sorted T cell fraction (not recorded which). The rearranged segments are TRBV5-1 and TRBJ2-2, with the D gene not clear enough to name. CDR3 reads: CASSLDLNTGELFF. The nucleotide sequence is given as TGCGCCAGCAGCTTGGACCTGAACACCGGGGAGCTGTTTTTT.